What follows are 12 T cell receptor beta chains derived from one specimen sequenced in a study of read filtering for tumor transcriptome and immune sequencing. Molecular barcoded adaptors covering alpha/delta and beta/gamma chains were used on roughly 400 ng RNA. MiXCR was run by TCRdb on the reads, yielding one entry per CDR3 protein. Among fewer than 75,000 distinct CDR3 sequences listed, 20% to 25% were seen once. Sequencing was carried out using a population of CD138-negative cells sorted from bone marrow. The receptors shown here come from a donor aged 40 or over with multiple myeloma.

This clonotype was picked up many times. J is TRBJ2-7 and V is TRBV7-8; 9 bases fit TRBD1. This CDR3 region has 15 residues. Germline trimming cut 5 bases from V and 0 bases from J; bases unmatched to any gene: 5. CDR1 and CDR2 (germline): SGHVS, FQNEAQ. The CDR3 reads CASSVGQGPSYEQYF. In DNA, the CDR3 is TGTGCCAGCAGCGTGGGACAGGGACCCTCCTACGAGCAGTACTTC.

This chain connects TRBV12-3 or TRBV12-4 to TRBJ1-6; TRBD1 agrees at 7 bases. The CDR3 is 15 amino acids. The J segment lost 5 bases and the V segment lost 6 bases, leaving 7 bases of the junction unmatched. For the CDR3, the DNA is TGTGCCAGCAGCCCCCGGGACAGACATAATTCACCCCTCCACTTT. This gives the protein CASSPRDRHNSPLHF.

In the case of this clonotype: A much bigger clone sits one base away, suggesting this may be a read error. V is TRBV7-2 and J is TRBJ2-6; TRBD1 agrees at 8 bases. The CDR3 loop spans 15 amino acids. From germline, CDR1 is SGHTA and CDR2 FQGNSA. The DNA of the CDR3 is TGTGCCAGCAGCTTGGACAGGGCTGGGGCCAACATCCTGACTTTC. Residues: CASSLDRAGANILTF. The whole variable domain, filled in from reference TRBV7-2 and TRBJ2-6, reads GAGVSQSPSNKVTEKGKDVELRCDPISGHTALYWYRQSLGQGLEFLIYFQGNSAPDKSGLPSDRFSAERTGGSVSTLTIQRTQQEDSAVYLCASSLDRAGANILTFGAGSRLTVL.

Regarding this clonotype: This could be a read error, since a much larger clone is one nucleotide away. The V and J genes are TRBV28 and TRBJ1-4; the D is unclear. CDR1 is MDHEN and CDR2 is SYDVKM in the germline V gene. This CDR3 region has 14 residues. The CDR3 here is CASSSQATNEELFF. CDR3 coding DNA: TGTGCCAGCAGTTCTCAGGCAACTAATGAAGAACTGTTTTTT.

This clonotype was detected ten times or more. The chain links TRBV9 to TRBJ1-2; no reliable D call. V was shortened by 0 bases and J by 0 bases, with 9 bases between the two germline ends. This CDR3 region has 15 residues. Germline V gene data show CDR1 as SGDLS and CDR2 as YYNGEE. The DNA for the CDR3 is TGTGCCAGCAGCGTAGGTCAGGCCGCTAACTATGGCTACACCTTC. Translating it yields CASSVGQAANYGYTF.

This clonotype was counted ten times or more. The chain carries TRBV27 and TRBJ2-7; D gene unclear. The germline CDR1 and CDR2 sequences are MNHEY and SMNVEV (reference sequence). V lost 5 bases, J lost 0 bases, and 8 bases lay in between. This CDR3 is built from 13 residues. In DNA form, the CDR3 reads TGTGCCAGCAGTCGGGCCCACTCCTACGAGCAGTACTTC. Residues: CASSRAHSYEQYF.

This clonotype was counted at least ten times. The chain uses TRBV29-1 and TRBJ2-5; a possible D gene is TRBD1 (6 bases). V was trimmed by 1 base and J by 4 bases, leaving 10 bases between them. The CDR3 extends over 13 amino acids. Germline CDR1 and CDR2: SQVTM and ANQGSEA. In DNA form, the CDR3 reads TGCAGCGTTGAAGGGACAGAAGGAGAGACCCAGTACTTC. Protein: CSVEGTEGETQYF. Based on the CDR3 plus reference TRBV29-1 and TRBJ2-5, the full variable domain is SAVISQKPSRDICQRGTSLTIQCQVDSQVTMMFWYRQQPGQSLTLIATANQGSEATYESGFVIDKFPISRPNLTFSTLTVSNMSPEDSSIYLCSVEGTEGETQYFGPGTRLLVL.

This clonotype is classed as medium-sized (0.01 to 0.1%). The chain couples TRBV5-1 to TRBJ2-1; no definite D call. The CDR3 is 14 residues long. The V gene's germline CDR1 is SGHRS and CDR2 YFSETQ. V lost 2 bases and J lost 5, with 11 bases in between. Here the CDR3 reads CASSFHRPNNEQFF. As DNA, the CDR3 is TGCGCCAGCAGCTTCCACCGACCGAACAATGAGCAGTTCTTC.

This clonotype was counted at least ten times. This chain links TRBV11-2 with TRBJ2-5; 8 bases line up with TRBD1. J lost 7 bases, V lost 5 bases, and 12 bases had no gene match. This CDR3 comprises 15 residues. The germline gives CDR1 SGHAT, CDR2 FQNNGV. The DNA for the CDR3 is TGTGCCAGCAGCCCCGGACAGGGAATAGTAACGACCCAGTACTTC. It translates to CASSPGQGIVTTQYF. The full variable domain, rest sourced from reference TRBV11-2 and TRBJ2-5, is EAGVAQSPRYKIIEKRQSVAFWCNPISGHATLYWYQQILGQGPKLLIQFQNNGVVDDSQLPKDRFSAERLKGVDSTLKIQPAKLEDSAVYLCASSPGQGIVTTQYFGPGTRLLVL.

This clonotype was recorded a few times. This chain links TRBV13 with TRBJ2-3, with D unresolved. The CDR3 spans 13 residues. The V end was cut by 8 bases, the J end by 8 bases, with 17 bases between. Germline V gene data show CDR1 as PRHDT and CDR2 as FYEKMQ (reference sequence). CDR3: CASGIRSLGTQYF. Here the CDR3 DNA reads TGTGCCAGCGGAATCCGCAGTTTAGGTACGCAGTATTTT.

This clonotype has a handful of counts. The chain recombines TRBV19 with TRBJ2-7; D ambiguous. Per germline, CDR1 LNHDA and CDR2 SQIVND (reference sequence). V was clipped by 4 bases and J by 1 base, with 14 bases between them. This CDR3 has 15 amino acids. CDR3 DNA: TGTGCCAGTAGTAAGGTGGCAGATTATTCCTACGAGCAGTACTTC. It translates to CASSKVADYSYEQYF.

As concerns this clonotype: This sequence may be a read error, since a much larger clone differs from it by one base. The chain employs TRBV25-1 and TRBJ1-3, with D perhaps TRBD1 (5 bases). The CDR3 runs to 14 residues. Trimming took off 3 bases at V and 2 bases at J, with 8 bases between the two ends. The germline CDR1 and CDR2 sequences are MGHDK and SYGVNS. In nucleotides, the CDR3 is TGTGCCAGCAGTGACAGGGATACTGGAAACACCATATATTTT. It translates to CASSDRDTGNTIYF.